Following are 5 T cell receptor beta chains from one sample sequenced in a study of cytotoxic CD8 clonotypes in ibrutinib-treated CLL. Sequencing used immunoSEQ multiplex PCR; TCRdb keeps in-frame clones, though not all of them. Of roughly 52,000 clones detected, approximately 50% appear once; the ten largest clones hold about 33%. The sequenced sample was PBMCs, obtained after 12 months of ibrutinib treatment. These TCRs come from a human donor with chronic lymphocytic leukemia.

V usage is TRBV10-1 and J usage is TRBJ1-4; 8 nucleotides agree with TRBD1. This CDR3 has 13 residues. Germline trimming cut 8 bases from V and 5 bases from J; bases unmatched to any gene: 4. The germline V gene has CDR1 WNHNN and CDR2 SYGVQD (reference sequence). CDR3 amino acids: CASSRQGNEKLFF. DNA for the CDR3: TGCGCCAGCTCCCGACAGGGGAATGAAAAACTGTTTTTT.

V is TRBV15 and J is TRBJ2-7; TRBD1 might be the D (6 bases). The CDR3 spans 15 residues. The V and J ends lost 4 bases and 4 bases respectively, with 17 bases between them. CDR1 LNHNV and CDR2 YYDKDF come from the germline V gene (reference sequence). For the CDR3, the DNA is TGTGCCACCAGCATGAGAACAGGGAGTTCTTACGAGCAGTACTTC. Translating gives CATSMRTGSSYEQYF. The full variable domain, completed using reference TRBV15 and TRBJ2-7, is DAMVIQNPRYQVTQFGKPVTLSCSQTLNHNVMYWYQQKSSQAPKLLFHYYDKDFNNEADTPDNFQSRRPNTSFCFLDIRSPGLGDTAMYLCATSMRTGSSYEQYFGPGTRLTVT.

The genes are TRBV7-9 and TRBJ2-2; TRBD1 aligns across 9 bases. J lost 6 bases, V lost 5 bases, and 13 bases had no gene match. Germline V gene data show CDR1 as SEHNR and CDR2 as FQNEAQ (reference sequence). CDR3 length: 17 amino acids. CDR3 DNA: TGTGCCAGCAGCCAAGGACAGGGGAACTTACGTGCCGGGGAGCTGTTTTTT. It translates to CASSQGQGNLRAGELFF. The variable domain in full, completed from reference TRBV7-9 and TRBJ2-2, reads DTGVSQNPRHKITKRGQNVTFRCDPISEHNRLYWYRQTLGQGPEFLTYFQNEAQLEKSRLLSDRFSAERPKGSFSTLEIQRTEQGDSAMYLCASSQGQGNLRAGELFFGEGSRLTVL.

This chain connects TRBV28 to TRBJ2-1; D not certain. Germline CDR1 and CDR2: MDHEN and SYDVKM. The CDR3 spans 10 residues. V was clipped by 5 bases and J by 6 bases, with 2 bases between them. The CDR3 DNA reads TGTGCCAGCAGTCGCAATGAGCAGTTCTTC. This translates into CASSRNEQFF.

The table lists this clone with a few counts. The chain uses TRBV7-9 and TRBJ1-2, with D maybe TRBD1 (6 bases). V lost 3 bases and J 4 bases, leaving 21 bases between the germline ends. This CDR3 is 17 amino acids long. Germline assignment: CDR1 SEHNR and CDR2 FQNEAQ (reference sequence). This chain's CDR3 is CASSLGGGASAIYGYTF. The CDR3 nucleotides are TGTGCCAGCAGCTTGGGCGGGGGCGCATCGGCTATCTATGGCTACACCTTC.